This T cell receptor (beta chain) was documented in a study of OX40 agonist ivuxolimab in advanced cancers. Overall study context: Having had anti-PD-1, anti-PD-L1 or anti-CTLA-4 therapy before was allowed, and around 39% had some. Three patients got partial responses; one had hepatocellular carcinoma and two had cutaneous melanoma. Whole-study results and caveats: At 0.1 to 3.0 mg/kg and by week 6, CD4+ and CD8+ T cells in the blood had expanded clonally.

As regards this clone: The antigen remains undetermined.

With 3 bases removed from V and 5 bases from J, the gap between germline ends came to 14 bases. Germline V gives CDR1 MDHEN, CDR2 SYDVKM. The CDR3 loop spans 15 amino acids. Clones were sequenced by immunoSEQ multiplex PCR, and TCRdb holds only the in-frame ones, with some missing. Of 100,000 or so clones in the sample, around 82% are singletons; the top ten hold 3.8%. Blood draws occurred at baseline, cycle 4 day 1, and cycle 7 day 1. This TCR derives from an adult with an advanced solid tumor such as melanoma, head and neck, liver or kidney cancer. The V call is TRBV28, the J call TRBJ2-1; D is uncertain. This specimen consisted of CD4+ or CD8+ T cells sorted from blood, obtained in a trial of the OX40 agonist ivuxolimab. The chain's CDR3 is CASSLLALTDNEQFF. The CDR3 region has the DNA TGTGCCAGCAGTTTGCTCGCGTTAACAGACAATGAGCAGTTCTTC.